This TCR beta chain was sequenced in a study of blood T cell repertoires in COVID-19. The wider study: The samples span acute and convalescent COVID-19 from the United States, Italy and Spain. PBMCs, B-cell-depleted T cells, or T cells were the source of the cDNA or gDNA that made up the material.

Original processing notes: Estimates of nucleated cell counts were drawn from the amplification of reference gene primers. Sequencing used immunoSEQ multiplex PCR; TCRdb keeps in-frame clones, though not all of them. V, J and clone size were drawn from that table, and D and trimming were deduced from the DNA. The sample carries some 200,000 clones, about 87% recorded once. Germline lookup yields CDR1 MNHNY and CDR2 SVGAGI (reference sequence). Trimming removed 6 bases from V and 5 bases from J; junction bases left unmatched: 9. This CDR3 is built from 15 residues. The TCR comes from a man aged 18 to 29 with active or convalescent COVID-19. The specimen was peripheral blood. This chain uses TRBV6-6 with TRBJ1-5; 8 bases match TRBD1. The CDR3 region has the DNA TGTGCCAGCAGAACGACAGGGGCGGGAGATCAGCCCCAGCATTTT. Its translation: CASRTTGAGDQPQHF.